The 15 T cell receptor beta chains listed next were all sequenced from one sample in a study of T cells in Graves' hyperthyroidism and ophthalmopathy. The CDR3 regions of TCR beta were amplified from RNA transcripts. An initial round of RT-PCR targeting the TCR CDR3 relied on the HTBI primer set. TCRdb ran MiXCR on the multiplex PCR reads and lists one entry per CDR3 protein. In the table there are approximately 530,000 distinct CDR3 sequences, 20% of which are singletons. The sample consisted of blood. All receptors come from a man aged 40-55 years with Graves' ophthalmopathy.

In this sample, this clonotype turned up a few times. The chain has TRBV14 and TRBJ1-2; D is ambiguous. Deletions cut 3 bases from V and 4 bases from J, with 6 bases between. From germline, CDR1 is SGHDN and CDR2 FVKESK. The CDR3 is 12 residues long. CDR3 DNA: TGTGCCAGCAGCCAGCACAGCTATGGCTACACCTTC. Residues: CASSQHSYGYTF. The whole variable domain, remainder taken from reference TRBV14 and TRBJ1-2, is EAGVTQFPSHSVIEKGQTVTLRCDPISGHDNLYWYRRVMGKEIKFLLHFVKESKQDESGMPNNRFLAERTGGTYSTLKVQPAELEDSGVYFCASSQHSYGYTFGSGTRLTVV.

Only a few counts were recorded for this clonotype. The chain carries TRBV19 and TRBJ1-1, with 8 bases matching TRBD1. This CDR3 has 15 residues. With 5 bases clipped from V and 4 bases from J, the junction kept 9 bases outside the gene matches. From germline, CDR1 is LNHDA and CDR2 SQIVND (reference sequence). In DNA, the CDR3 is TGTGCCAGTAGTGTCCTCTCCACAGGGGGCACTGAAGCTTTCTTT. Encoded protein: CASSVLSTGGTEAFF. The full variable domain, rest sourced from reference TRBV19 and TRBJ1-1, is DGGITQSPKYLFRKEGQNVTLSCEQNLNHDAMYWYRQDPGQGLRLIYYSQIVNDFQKGDIAEGYSVSREKKESFPLTVTSAQKNPTAFYLCASSVLSTGGTEAFFGQGTRLTVV.

In regard to this clonotype: A much larger clone lies a single base off, so this may be a read error. V gene TRBV18 combines with J gene TRBJ2-1, with D possibly being TRBD1 or TRBD2 (7 bases each). Germline CDR1 is KGHSH and CDR2 is LQKENI. The CDR3 covers 16 residues. CDR3 nucleotides: TGTACCAGCTCACCACGGGGGGACAGAAGATACAATGAGCAGTTCTTC. This sequence encodes CTSSPRGDRRYNEQFF.

This clonotype was found many times. V usage is TRBV6-1 and J usage is TRBJ2-4; D is undetermined. Germline V CDR1 and CDR2: MNHNS, SASEGT. The CDR3 consists of 15 residues. V lost 4 bases to trimming and J lost 1 base, with 11 bases between them. As DNA, the CDR3 is TGTGCCAGCAGTGTTACGGTCGTGGCCAAAAACATTCAGTACTTC. Translated, it gives CASSVTVVAKNIQYF.

The chain joins TRBV3-1 to TRBJ2-7, with TRBD2 matching over 15 bases. With V trimmed by 3 bases and J by 5 bases, 14 bases remained unmatched. This CDR3 has 19 residues. In germline, CDR1 is LGHDT, CDR2 YNNKEL (reference sequence). CDR3 amino acids: CASSHKGLAGGRFPNEQYF. Written as DNA, the CDR3 is TGTGCCAGCAGCCACAAGGGACTAGCGGGAGGCAGGTTTCCCAACGAGCAGTACTTC.

The chain recombines TRBV29-1 with TRBJ2-7; maybe TRBD2 (6 bases). This CDR3 comprises 13 residues. Trimming took off 4 bases at V and 3 bases at J, with 13 bases between the two ends. Germline V CDR1 and CDR2: SQVTM, ANQGSEA. Written as DNA, the CDR3 is TGCAGCGTTGTCGGCGGGGCCGGCTACGAGCAGTACTTC. It codes for CSVVGGAGYEQYF.

This clonotype has ten or more counts. J is TRBJ2-7 and V is TRBV6-1; D uncertain. V was cut by 5 bases and J by 6 bases, with 14 bases left in between. CDR1 is MNHNS, CDR2 SASEGT, per germline. The CDR3 is made up of 13 amino acids. The CDR3 region has the DNA TGTGCCAGCAGTCCCATTGAATGGGCCGAGCAGTACTTC. Its translation is CASSPIEWAEQYF.

In this sample, this clonotype turned up a few times. V and J are TRBV18 and TRBJ2-3; TRBD2 is a possible D gene (5 bases). With 0 bases removed from V and 6 bases from J, the gap between germline ends came to 13 bases. CDR1 is KGHSH, CDR2 LQKENI, per germline. CDR3 length equals 15 residues. In nucleotides, the CDR3 is TGTGCCAGCTCACCACCGGACTCCTCACGGGATACGCAGTATTTT. Its protein is CASSPPDSSRDTQYF.

This clonotype has just a few counts. This rearrangement joins TRBV6-1 to TRBJ2-1; D unclear. The germline V and J ends were trimmed by 5 bases and 6 bases, with 14 bases remaining between them. This CDR3 contains 14 residues. Germline V lookup: CDR1 MNHNS, CDR2 SASEGT. CDR3 nucleotide sequence: TGTGCCAGCAGTTTTTTTTTCAATCTCAATGAGCAGTTCTTC. Translated, it gives CASSFFFNLNEQFF.

The DNA of the CDR3 is TGCAGTGCTAGAGAGTTAGGGGTCGATCAGCCCCAGCATTTT. Translation: CSARELGVDQPQHF. The chain is built from TRBV20-1 and TRBJ1-5; D may be TRBD1 (5 bases). The CDR3 extends over 14 amino acids. V lost 0 bases and J 5 bases, leaving 11 bases between the germline ends. Germline CDR1 is DFQATT and CDR2 is SNEGSKA (reference sequence).

Remarks on this clonotype: A single base separates this from a much larger clone, so it may be a read error. V gene TRBV12-3 or TRBV12-4 combines with J gene TRBJ2-7; TRBD2 aligns across 7 bases. The CDR3 loop spans 15 amino acids. The CDR3 region has the DNA TGTACCAGCAGTTTTGAGGCTAGCGGTACCTACGAGCAGTACTTC. Translating gives CTSSFEASGTYEQYF.

This clonotype was counted between two and nine times. A read error is likely, as this CDR3 ends without the conserved phenylalanine or tryptophan. J is TRBJ2-5 and V is TRBV3-1; possibly TRBD1 or TRBD2 for D (5 bases each). This CDR3 is built from 15 residues. CDR1 LGHDT and CDR2 YNNKEL come from the germline V gene (reference sequence). V lost 3 bases and J lost 1, with 12 bases in between. The CDR3 DNA sequence: TGTGCCAGCAGCCACCTTTCAGGGAGCCAAGAGACCCAGTACCTC. Residues: CASSHLSGSQETQYL.

The V call is TRBV20-1, the J call TRBJ2-7, with 9 bases lining up with TRBD2. This CDR3 region has 14 residues. Germline V gene sequence: CDR1 DFQATT, CDR2 SNEGSKA (reference sequence). V was pared by 0 bases and J by 3 bases, with 3 bases of the junction left unmatched. The CDR3 loop reads CSARDWTSDYEQYF. In DNA form, the CDR3 reads TGCAGTGCTAGAGATTGGACTAGCGACTACGAGCAGTACTTC.

This clonotype was observed many times. This chain uses TRBV7-2 with TRBJ2-1; TRBD1 is a possible D gene (5 bases). CDR1 is SGHTA, CDR2 FQGNSA, per germline. V was pared by 0 bases and J by 5 bases, with 5 bases between. The CDR3 loop spans 13 amino acids. The CDR3 DNA is TGTGCCAGCAGCTTAGCGGGGCACAATGAGCAGTTCTTC. This sequence encodes CASSLAGHNEQFF. Drawing the rest from reference TRBV7-2 and TRBJ2-1, the complete variable domain is GAGVSQSPSNKVTEKGKDVELRCDPISGHTALYWYRQSLGQGLEFLIYFQGNSAPDKSGLPSDRFSAERTGGSVSTLTIQRTQQEDSAVYLCASSLAGHNEQFFGPGTRLTVL.

Remarks on this clonotype: At one end, the junction sequence differs from germline, possibly due to a read error. The rearrangement uses TRBV5-5 and TRBJ2-3; 15 bases agree with TRBD2. The CDR3 is 16 amino acids. CDR1 and CDR2 from the germline V gene are SGHKS and YYEKEE (reference sequence). The CDR3 protein is CASSWGLAGGTYTQYF. CDR3 sequence (DNA): TGTGCCAGCAGCTGGGGACTAGCGGGGGGCACATATACGCAGTATTTT. Full variable domain (rest looked up from reference TRBV5-5 and TRBJ2-3): DAGVTQSPTHLIKTRGQQVTLRCSPISGHKSVSWYQQVLGQGPQFIFQYYEKEERGRGNFPDRFSARQFPNYSSELNVNALLLGDSALYLCASSWGLAGGTYTQYFGPGTRLTVL.